A selection of T cell receptor beta chains follows, all from one sample in a study of T cell changes during pregnancy in multiple sclerosis. The assay was immunoSEQ multiplex PCR, and TCRdb's table has in-frame clones only and misses some. The top ten clones hold more than 0.9% of a sample with about 40,000 clones, roughly nine tenths of them seen once. Specimen: CD4+ T cells from peripheral blood mononuclear cells, collected after pregnancy. These receptors came from a female donor with multiple sclerosis, enrolled in a pregnancy study. CDR3s include the opening cysteine and the closing phenylalanine or tryptophan. The D gene is left open where the match is weak. Clone size is shown for a subset of rows, as once, few, many or a class of expanded clone.

j_gene | v_gene | d_gene | abundance | CDR3aa | CDR3nt
TRBJ1-1 | TRBV30 | - | - | CAWDRILNTEAFF | TGTGCCTGGGACAGGATTTTGAACACTGAAGCTTTCTTT
TRBJ1-3 | TRBV2 | - | once | CASTPGISGNTIYF | TGTGCCAGCACACCGGGGATCTCTGGAAACACCATATATTTT
TRBJ2-7 | TRBV19 | TRBD2 | - | CASRAGTSGSYEQYF | TGTGCCAGTAGGGCCGGGACTAGCGGATCCTACGAGCAGTACTTC
TRBJ2-1 | TRBV7-6 | - | - | CASRLDPAYNEQFF | TGTGCCAGCAGGCTAGACCCGGCCTACAATGAGCAGTTCTTC
TRBJ1-2 | TRBV11-1 | - | once | CASRPTGPNYGYTF | TGTGCCAGCAGACCTACAGGGCCTAACTATGGCTACACCTTC
TRBJ2-6 | TRBV27 | - | - | CASDGARLRSGANVLTF | TGTGCCAGTGATGGAGCCAGACTACGTTCTGGGGCCAACGTCCTGACTTTC
TRBJ1-1 | TRBV2 | - | few | CASRSYREAFF | TGTGCCAGCAGAAGCTACCGTGAAGCTTTCTTT
TRBJ1-1 | TRBV28 | TRBD1 | - | CASSSPRQGAWAFF | TGTGCCAGCAGTTCCCCTCGACAGGGGGCGTGGGCTTTCTTT
TRBJ2-4 | TRBV6-1 | TRBD2 | - | CASSENAGGRRNIQYF | TGTGCCAGCAGTGAAAATGCTGGCGGGAGGCGGAACATTCAGTACTTC
TRBJ2-1 | TRBV11-3 | TRBD2 | - | CASSTRLAGGKNEQFF | TGTGCCAGCAGCACCCGACTAGCGGGAGGGAAGAATGAGCAGTTCTTC
TRBJ1-5 | TRBV6-6 | - | - | CASSTSQRSNQPQHF | TGTGCCAGCAGTACCTCACAGAGAAGCAATCAGCCCCAGCATTTT
TRBJ2-3 | TRBV11-3 | - | - | CASSLSAASTDTQYF | TGTGCCAGCAGCTTATCGGCGGCTAGCACAGATACGCAGTATTTT
TRBJ1-1 | TRBV30 | TRBD1 | - | CAWSARDRGFYTEAFF | TGTGCCTGGAGTGCCCGAGACAGGGGATTTTACACTGAAGCTTTCTTT
TRBJ1-5 | TRBV28 | TRBD1 | few | CASSPLNRGRTQPQHF | TGTGCCAGCAGCCCGTTGAACAGGGGAAGGACGCAGCCCCAGCATTTT
TRBJ2-7 | TRBV20-1 | - | - | CSARDSPEQYF | TGCAGTGCTAGAGATTCTCCGGAGCAGTACTTC
TRBJ2-5 | TRBV29-1 | TRBD2 | - | CSVVIAGPETQYF | TGCAGCGTTGTCATAGCGGGGCCAGAGACCCAGTACTTC
TRBJ1-1 | TRBV5-5 | TRBD1 | - | CASSMDRTTEAFF | TGTGCCAGCAGCATGGACAGGACGACTGAAGCTTTCTTT
TRBJ2-7 | TRBV13 | - | - | CASSLLERVPGEQYF | TGTGCCAGCAGCTTATTAGAGCGGGTCCCGGGTGAGCAGTACTTC
TRBJ2-5 | TRBV7-8 | TRBD1 | - | CASSPGTGGYQETQYF | TGTGCCAGCAGCCCCGGGACAGGGGGGTACCAAGAGACCCAGTACTTC
TRBJ1-2 | TRBV10-3 | TRBD1 | - | CAISTGQGSYGYTF | TGTGCCATCAGTACGGGACAGGGAAGCTATGGCTACACCTTC
TRBJ1-1 | TRBV5-4 | - | - | CASSLGSGRGRTEAFF | TGTGCCAGCAGCTTGGGTTCCGGCAGGGGAAGGACTGAAGCTTTCTTT
TRBJ2-7 | TRBV28 | TRBD1 | - | CASSTPTGGGYEQYF | TGTGCCAGCAGTACTCCGACAGGGGGGGGCTACGAGCAGTACTTC
TRBJ2-1 | TRBV29-1 | TRBD2 | once | CSVEGQAGEAQFF | TGCAGCGTTGAAGGTCAGGCGGGAGAAGCGCAGTTCTTC
TRBJ2-1 | TRBV6-1 | TRBD2 | once | CASSELAGSSYNEQFF | TGTGCCAGCAGTGAACTAGCGGGGAGCTCCTACAATGAGCAGTTCTTC
TRBJ2-2 | TRBV7-3 | TRBD2 | - | CASSLRGGSWTGELFF | TGTGCCAGCAGCTTAAGAGGCGGGAGTTGGACCGGGGAGCTGTTTTTT
TRBJ1-4 | TRBV19 | TRBD1 | - | CASSPGTGGKKLFF | TGTGCCAGTAGCCCGGGGACAGGTGGGAAAAAACTGTTTTTT
TRBJ2-7 | TRBV6-5 | - | - | CASSYGQSPYEQYF | TGTGCCAGCAGCTATGGACAGAGCCCCTACGAGCAGTACTTC
TRBJ2-7 | TRBV28 | TRBD2 | - | CASSSTLAGGLAGGLSSYEQYF | TGTGCCAGCAGTTCGACCCTAGCAGGGGGACTAGCGGGAGGGTTAAGCTCCTACGAGCAGTACTTC
TRBJ1-3 | TRBV10-3 | TRBD1 | - | CAISDRGSGNTIYF | TGTGCCATCAGTGACAGGGGGTCTGGAAACACCATATATTTT
TRBJ2-7 | TRBV5-1 | TRBD1 | - | CASSLSGTGSYEQYF | TGCGCCAGCAGCCTGTCAGGGACAGGGTCCTACGAGCAGTACTTC
TRBJ1-1 | TRBV6-5 | - | - | CASSYSGATEAFF | TGTGCCAGCAGTTACTCGGGGGCCACTGAAGCTTTCTTT
TRBJ2-1 | TRBV5-1 | TRBD2 | - | CASSFGYSGSAYNEQFF | TGCGCCAGCAGCTTCGGATATAGCGGGAGTGCCTACAATGAGCAGTTCTTC
TRBJ1-2 | TRBV29-1 | TRBD1 | - | CSVDRGDYGYTF | TGCAGCGTCGACAGGGGGGACTATGGCTACACCTTC
TRBJ2-3 | TRBV5-1 | TRBD2 | - | CASSLGGLANTDTQYF | TGCGCCAGCAGCTTGGGAGGACTAGCGAACACAGATACGCAGTATTTT
TRBJ1-6 | TRBV2 | - | few | CASSEDSRSPLHF | TGTGCCAGCAGTGAAGATAGTCGGTCACCCCTCCACTTT
TRBJ2-7 | TRBV6-4 | - | - | CASSDAQGTQYF | TGTGCCAGCAGTGACGCACAGGGTACGCAGTACTTC
TRBJ2-7 | TRBV5-1 | TRBD1 | - | CASSTDRALEYF | TGCGCCAGCAGCACCGACAGGGCTTTGGAGTACTTC
TRBJ2-7 | TRBV10-2 | TRBD1 | - | CASKMVGQGASEQYF | TGCGCCAGCAAGATGGTCGGACAGGGGGCATCCGAGCAGTACTTC
TRBJ2-7 | TRBV21-1 | - | - | CASSNLGAGEGYEQYF | TGTGCCAGCAGCAATCTGGGGGCGGGAGAAGGCTACGAGCAGTACTTC
TRBJ2-3 | TRBV11-2 | TRBD2 | - | CASSLRGGRALVADTQYF | TGTGCCAGCAGCTTACGGGGCGGGAGGGCCCTCGTGGCAGATACGCAGTATTTT
TRBJ1-1 | TRBV5-4 | TRBD1 | few | CASSLESGRGYAFF | TGTGCCAGCAGCTTGGAATCGGGCAGGGGGTATGCTTTCTTT
TRBJ2-7 | TRBV4-3 | TRBD1 | - | CASSHPGQGAAEQYF | TGCGCCAGCAGCCACCCGGGACAGGGGGCGGCCGAGCAGTACTTC
TRBJ2-4 | TRBV7-2 | - | - | CASSPSGEIGTKNIQYF | TGTGCCAGCAGCCCCTCGGGGGAGATTGGAACCAAAAACATTCAGTACTTC
TRBJ1-2 | TRBV28 | TRBD1 | - | CASRLTSGQLYGYTF | TGTGCCAGCAGACTCACCTCGGGACAGCTCTATGGCTACACCTTC
TRBJ2-1 | TRBV7-2 | TRBD2 | - | CASSLGASGSRWGEQFF | TGTGCCAGCAGCTTAGGGGCTAGCGGGAGTAGATGGGGTGAGCAGTTCTTC
TRBJ2-3 | TRBV5-4 | TRBD1 | once | CASSSDRGSDTQYF | TGTGCCAGCAGCTCGGACAGGGGGTCAGATACGCAGTATTTT
TRBJ2-5 | TRBV7-2 | - | - | CASSPSLGLEGKTQYF | TGTGCCAGCAGCCCCTCCCTGGGGCTAGAAGGGAAGACCCAGTACTTC
TRBJ2-1 | TRBV10-3 | - | - | CAISGRGGRHNEQFF | TGTGCCATCAGTGGAAGGGGGGGACGCCACAATGAGCAGTTCTTC
TRBJ1-1 | TRBV29-1 | - | - | CSFRDKNTEAFF | TGCAGCTTCCGGGACAAGAACACTGAAGCTTTCTTT
TRBJ2-2 | TRBV7-9 | TRBD2 | - | CASSLLAVNTGELFF | TGTGCCAGCAGCTTACTAGCGGTGAACACCGGGGAGCTGTTTTTT